This entry features one T cell receptor beta chain sequence. The data stem from a study of blood T cell repertoires in COVID-19. The wider study: Researchers got acute and convalescent COVID-19 samples from the United States, Italy and Spain.

Adults between about 18 and 95 years of age took part from about two dozen US areas. Participants' reported clinical history set cohort assignment. As processed by the authors: Counts of nucleated cells, estimated from reference gene primer amplification, were obtained. Clones were read by immunoSEQ multiplex PCR, and TCRdb kept only the in-frame ones, dropping some. V, J and clone size are taken as reported in that table, and D and trimming were inferred from the DNA itself. The sample includes 200,000 to 250,000 clones, approximately 90% of them seen just once. Input material: PBMCs or T cells enriched from blood (not recorded which). This receptor was taken from a woman in her thirties who had recovered from COVID-19.

CDR3 coding DNA: TGTGCCAGCAGCCCCTTGGGGGGGCCGGTAACAGATACGCAGTATTTT. Encoded protein: CASSPLGGPVTDTQYF. The chain carries TRBV9 and TRBJ2-3; tentatively, D is TRBD2 (7 bases). CDR3 length equals 16 residues. With 4 bases removed from V and 3 bases from J, the gap between germline ends came to 18 bases. Germline V lookup: CDR1 SGDLS, CDR2 YYNGEE.